Presented here are 15 T cell receptor beta chains from one specimen sequenced in a study of molecular identifiers for immune sequencing clone quantification. Via MiXCR, TCRdb re-called the PCR reads, giving one row per CDR3 protein. The sample includes 63,000 or so distinct CDR3 sequences, 15% to 20% of them seen just once. What was sequenced was naive CD8+ T cells from blood, with Jurkat cell RNA spiked in. Specified subset: FACS-sorted CD8+CD4-CCR7+CD45RA+ naive T cells. Source of these receptors: a human donor in good health. Some libraries in this study had Jurkat cell RNA spiked in.

This clonotype was recorded at least ten times. This chain uses TRBV5-1 with TRBJ1-1; 7 bases align to TRBD1. Germline trimming cut 4 bases from V and 3 bases from J; bases unmatched to any gene: 3. The CDR3 is 13 amino acids. Germline lookup yields CDR1 SGHRS and CDR2 YFSETQ. CDR3 sequence: CASSHRGDTEAFF. CDR3 coding DNA: TGCGCCAGCAGCCACAGGGGAGACACTGAAGCTTTCTTT.

The chain employs TRBV27 and TRBJ2-7; TRBD1 might be the D (6 bases). The CDR3 extends over 16 amino acids. From germline, CDR1 is MNHEY and CDR2 SMNVEV (reference sequence). Trimming shortened V by 5 bases and J by 3 bases, and 20 bases separated the two germline ends. The CDR3, as DNA: TGTGCCAGCAGTCCCGCCCTAGGGGGTATGGTCTACGAGCAGTACTTC. As protein: CASSPALGGMVYEQYF.

This clonotype was recorded at least ten times. The chain carries TRBV27 and TRBJ1-1, with a possible D match to TRBD1 (5 bases). The CDR3 runs 12 residues. Germline assignment: CDR1 MNHEY and CDR2 SMNVEV (reference sequence). V was cut by 5 bases and J by 7 bases, with 11 bases left in between. CDR3 bases: TGTGCCAGCAGTGAAGGGACCAATGAAGCTTTCTTT. This gives the protein CASSEGTNEAFF.

The chain combines TRBV7-9 with TRBJ2-7; D tentatively reads TRBD1 or TRBD2 (7 bases each). The CDR3 is 15 residues long. CDR1 SEHNR and CDR2 FQNEAQ come from the germline V gene (reference sequence). V dropped 5 bases and J dropped 6 bases, with 20 bases sitting between them. For the CDR3, the DNA is TGTGCCAGCAGCCTAAAAGACAGGGAGGGACTCGAGCAGTACTTC. Translating it yields CASSLKDREGLEQYF. The variable domain in full, with the rest retrieved from reference TRBV7-9 and TRBJ2-7, is DTGVSQNPRHKITKRGQNVTFRCDPISEHNRLYWYRQTLGQGPEFLTYFQNEAQLEKSRLLSDRFSAERPKGSFSTLEIQRTEQGDSAMYLCASSLKDREGLEQYFGPGTRLTVT.

This clonotype was seen at least ten times. V usage is TRBV6-6 and J usage is TRBJ2-7, with TRBD1 matching over 7 bases. Per germline, CDR1 MNHNY and CDR2 SVGAGI (reference sequence). The length of the CDR3 is 13 residues. V trimming: 10 bases; J trimming: 2 bases; junction bases outside the gene matches: 8. CDR3 residues: CANRAGTAYEQYF. The CDR3 coding sequence is TGTGCCAACCGAGCCGGGACAGCCTACGAGCAGTACTTC.

V gene TRBV9 combines with J gene TRBJ2-7, with 12 bases that match TRBD2. The CDR3 loop spans 14 amino acids. The junction had 5 bases not matched to a gene; V was cut back by 3 bases and J by 7 bases. Germline CDR1 and CDR2: SGDLS and YYNGEE. The CDR3 spells CASSGTSGIGEQYF. The DNA of the CDR3 is TGTGCCAGCAGCGGGACTAGCGGGATCGGGGAGCAGTACTTC.

Ten or more counts support this clonotype. The chain uses TRBV4-1 and TRBJ1-1; no firm D call. The germline V gene has CDR1 MGHRA and CDR2 YSYEKL. The CDR3 sequence is 16 residues long. Trimming shortened V by 4 bases and J by 6 bases, and 21 bases separated the two germline ends. Written as DNA, the CDR3 is TGCGCCAGCAGCCCCGCATTGAGGGCCGTTTCCGCTGAAGCTTTCTTT. Its translation: CASSPALRAVSAEAFF.

This sequence joins TRBV28 and TRBJ2-3, with D possibly matching TRBD1 (5 bases). V gave up 6 bases and J gave up 6 bases, with 19 bases separating them. Per the germline V gene, CDR1 is MDHEN and CDR2 is SYDVKM. The CDR3 totals 15 residues. In DNA, the CDR3 is TGTGCCAGCAGGGGGTTGTGGGGCGACCAGGATACGCAGTATTTT. Amino acids: CASRGLWGDQDTQYF.

This clonotype was seen a single time. The rearrangement links TRBV18 to TRBJ2-1, with D uncertain. The V gene lost 1 base and the J gene lost 8 bases, with 6 bases spanning the gap. The germline gives CDR1 KGHSH, CDR2 LQKENI. The CDR3 consists of 12 residues. The CDR3 sequence is CASSPQGDEQFF. The CDR3 DNA reads as TGTGCCAGCTCACCACAGGGCGATGAGCAGTTCTTC. Looking up the rest from reference TRBV18 and TRBJ2-1 gives the full variable domain: NAGVMQNPRHLVRRRGQEARLRCSPMKGHSHVYWYRQLPEEGLKFMVYLQKENIIDESGMPKERFSAEFPKEGPSILRIQQVVRGDSAAYFCASSPQGDEQFFGPGTRLTVL.

This clonotype was seen repeatedly, ten times or more. The chain combines TRBV4-1 with TRBJ2-3; 9 nucleotides agree with TRBD1. In germline, CDR1 is MGHRA, CDR2 YSYEKL. The CDR3 is made up of 15 amino acids. The V segment lost 6 bases and the J segment 4 bases; nucleotides outside the gene matches: 8. In nucleotides, the CDR3 is TGCGCCAGCAGGCCCGGGACAGGGTCCGCAGATACGCAGTATTTT. It is translated as CASRPGTGSADTQYF.

Comment on this clonotype: A much larger clone lies a single base off, so this may be a read error. The CDR3 region is CASSLPGNTEAFF. In DNA form, the CDR3 reads TGTGCCAGCAGCTTGCCAGGTAACACTGAAGCTTTCTTT. V usage is TRBV7-9 and J usage is TRBJ1-1; D call uncertain. This CDR3 contains 13 residues. Germline CDR1 is SEHNR and CDR2 is FQNEAQ (reference sequence). Trimming removed 3 bases at V and 2 bases at J, with 7 bases between.

This clonotype was seen repeatedly, ten times or more. The chain recombines TRBV6-5 with TRBJ2-1; D is possibly TRBD2 (6 bases). The CDR3 extends over 14 amino acids. Per germline, CDR1 MNHEY and CDR2 SVGAGI. V gave up 4 bases and J gave up 7 bases, with 14 bases separating them. CDR3: CASSSSGLQNEQFF. Written as DNA, the CDR3 is TGTGCCAGCAGTTCGTCGGGACTCCAAAATGAGCAGTTCTTC.

This clonotype was detected ten times or more. The genes are TRBV5-4 and TRBJ2-2; 7 positions match TRBD2. V lost 2 bases and J lost 4; bases outside the gene matches: 5. The CDR3 is made up of 15 amino acids. Looked up from germline, CDR1 is SGHNT and CDR2 is YYREEE (reference sequence). CDR3 residues: CASSLKRDPTGELFF. In DNA form, the CDR3 reads TGTGCCAGCAGCTTAAAGCGGGATCCCACCGGGGAGCTGTTTTTT. The full variable domain, with the rest looked up from reference TRBV5-4 and TRBJ2-2, is ETGVTQSPTHLIKTRGQQVTLRCSSQSGHNTVSWYQQALGQGPQFIFQYYREEENGRGNFPPRFSGLQFPNYSSELNVNALELDDSALYLCASSLKRDPTGELFFGEGSRLTVL.

At least ten counts were recorded for this clonotype. The V call is TRBV27, the J call TRBJ2-7; a weak D match, TRBD2 (6 bases). The CDR3 loop spans 12 amino acids. Trimming pared 8 bases from V and 2 bases from J, leaving 10 bases between. Germline assignment: CDR1 MNHEY and CDR2 SMNVEV (reference sequence). Here the CDR3 reads CASHGGTYEQYF. The CDR3 DNA is TGTGCCAGCCACGGGGGTACCTACGAGCAGTACTTC.

This clonotype appeared many times. The chain joins TRBV4-1 to TRBJ2-7; 12 nucleotides match TRBD2. J gave up 5 bases and V 4 bases, and 9 bases lay outside the gene matches. From germline, CDR1 is MGHRA and CDR2 YSYEKL. CDR3 size: 16 residues. The CDR3 region has the DNA TGCGCCAGCAGCCTGTCCCGACTAGCGGGAGTTCACGAGCAGTACTTC. This sequence encodes CASSLSRLAGVHEQYF.